Each of the 6 T cell receptor beta chains below was sequenced from the same sample in a study of shared clonotypes between healthy human individuals. Sequenced by immunoSEQ multiplex PCR; TCRdb stores in-frame clones only, minus some. The sample carries hundreds of thousands of clones, more than 75% recorded once. Sequenced: PBMCs. These TCRs come from a woman aged 35 to 49 in good health. Some clones in this sample may be carry-over from other donors' samples.

J is TRBJ2-1 and V is TRBV10-3, with 12 bases aligning to TRBD2. Trimming removed 7 bases from V and 7 bases from J; junction bases left unmatched: 5. Germline V gene sequence: CDR1 ENHRY, CDR2 SYGVKD. The CDR3 consists of 14 residues. CDR3 DNA sequence: TGTGCCATCAAACGACTAGCGGGAGATAATGAGCAGTTCTTC. Amino acids: CAIKRLAGDNEQFF.

This clone was recorded only once. The chain recombines TRBV11-2 with TRBJ2-7; D not certain. Looked up from germline, CDR1 is SGHAT and CDR2 is FQNNGV. V dropped 1 base and J dropped 3 bases, with 13 bases sitting between them. The CDR3 extends over 15 amino acids. The CDR3 bases are TGTGCCAGCAGCTTAGTCTCTTTGGGCAACTACGAGCAGTACTTC. Protein sequence: CASSLVSLGNYEQYF.

The chain carries TRBV9 and TRBJ2-3; D gene uncertain. Germline CDR1 SGDLS, CDR2 YYNGEE. This CDR3 contains 14 residues. Trimming stripped 0 bases from V and 3 bases from J, with 8 bases between. CDR3 DNA sequence: TGTGCCAGCAGCGTAGCCCCCGAGACAGATACGCAGTATTTT. Amino acid sequence: CASSVAPETDTQYF. Drawing the rest from reference TRBV9 and TRBJ2-3, the complete variable domain is DSGVTQTPKHLITATGQRVTLRCSPRSGDLSVYWYQQSLDQGLQFLIQYYNGEERAKGNILERFSAQQFPDLHSELNLSSLELGDSALYFCASSVAPETDTQYFGPGTRLTVL.

The chain combines TRBV7-9 with TRBJ1-2, with a weak D call TRBD1 (5 bases). Germline V gives CDR1 SEHNR, CDR2 FQNEAQ (reference sequence). There are 14 residues in the CDR3. Trimming shortened V by 2 bases and J by 4 bases, and 11 bases separated the two germline ends. As DNA, the CDR3 is TGTGCCAGCAGCTTAATCGACAGCGCCTATGGCTACACCTTC. Protein: CASSLIDSAYGYTF.

The V gene is TRBV7-3, the J gene TRBJ2-7; D assignment may be TRBD1 or TRBD2 (5 bases each). CDR1 and CDR2 (germline): SGHTA, FQGTGA. The CDR3 contains 12 residues. Between the trimmed V and J ends, which lost 5 bases and 6 bases, there was a span of 11 bases. The CDR3 loop reads CASSVPGSEQYF. In DNA, the CDR3 is TGTGCCAGCAGCGTTCCAGGGAGCGAGCAGTACTTC.

In the case of this clone: Other DNA sequences in the sample encode the same CDR3. In DNA form, the CDR3 reads TGTGCCAGCAGCTTAGGGCAGGGCCTTTACGAGCAGTACTTC. Encoded protein: CASSLGQGLYEQYF. This chain joins TRBV11-2 and TRBJ2-7; D may be TRBD1 (5 bases). Trimming removed 1 base at V and 4 bases at J, with 11 bases between. The CDR3 consists of 14 residues. CDR1 and CDR2 from the germline V gene are SGHAT and FQNNGV.